The T cell receptor beta chain described here comes from a study of T cells after yellow fever vaccination. Template-switching 5'RACE yielded the TCR cDNA; a universal primer site and UMIs were added in the process. TCRdb reprocessed the 5' RACE reads with MiXCR, giving one entry per CDR3 protein. This sample has about 99,000 distinct CDR3 sequences, with around 5.8% found just once. Study findings and constraints: Post-booster reappearance was seen for most primary-vaccination clones (nearly 97% CD4, around 88% CD8).

Points on this clonotype: Its matching antigen is unknown.

The sequencing used CD8+ T cells sorted from PBMCs, collected 10 days after the yellow fever booster vaccination. The clonotype comes from a man aged 18 to 30 who received the YFV17D yellow fever vaccine.

CDR3 in DNA: TGTGCCAGCAGATCAGGCGGGGGCGGGGAGCTGTTTTTT. Translating gives CASRSGGGGELFF. This chain joins TRBV7-6 and TRBJ2-2; the match to TRBD2 covers 7 bases. The CDR3 runs 13 residues. The V and J ends lost 6 bases and 7 bases, in that order; junction bases with no gene match: 5. The germline V gene has CDR1 SGHVS and CDR2 FNYEAQ.